What follows are 14 T cell receptor beta chains derived from one specimen sequenced in a study of identical twins. TCRdb reanalysed the 5' RACE reads using MiXCR and keeps one entry per CDR3 protein. The top ten hold 0.8% to 1% of the sample, which has 700,000 or so distinct CDR3 sequences, roughly 8% seen once. The same sample was also used in a study of yellow fever vaccine responses in identical twins.

The source material was PBMCs. The receptors shown here come from a woman between 18 and 30 years old in good health.

This clonotype was observed many times. The gene calls are TRBV4-3 and TRBJ2-7; D may be TRBD1 (5 bases). This CDR3 is 13 amino acids long. Between the trimmed V and J ends, which lost 4 bases and 1 base, there was a span of 8 bases. Germline V gives CDR1 LGHNA, CDR2 YSLEER. CDR3 region: CASSRTQSYEQYF. CDR3 nucleotide sequence: TGCGCCAGCAGCCGGACACAATCCTACGAGCAGTACTTC.

The J gene is TRBJ2-7, the V gene TRBV12-3 or TRBV12-4, with a possible D match to TRBD1 (7 bases). V was trimmed by 8 bases and J by 5 bases, leaving 19 bases between them. The CDR3 has 14 residues. Here the CDR3 DNA reads TGTGCCAGCGGCCGCGGGACAGCGAGTGACGAGCAGTACTTC. Its translation is CASGRGTASDEQYF.

This clonotype was counted between two and nine times. A clone one base away is much larger, so this may be a read error. V is TRBV12-3 or TRBV12-4 and J is TRBJ2-5; no clear D gene. This CDR3 is 12 amino acids long. Trimming pared 3 bases from V and 5 bases from J, leaving 7 bases between. This chain's CDR3 is CASSFARETQYF. For the CDR3, the DNA is TGTGCCAGCAGTTTTGCGCGGGAGACCCAGTACTTC.

The chain is built from TRBV29-1 and TRBJ2-7, with 9 nucleotides matching TRBD1. With 6 bases clipped from V and 3 bases from J, the junction kept 6 bases outside the gene matches. The CDR3 has 13 amino acids. The germline CDR1 and CDR2 sequences are SQVTM and ANQGSEA. The CDR3 region is CSVLQGANYEQYF. The CDR3, as DNA: TGCAGCGTCCTACAGGGGGCCAACTACGAGCAGTACTTC.

In its sample, this clonotype was seen many times. J is TRBJ1-1 and V is TRBV5-4; no firm D call. The V gene lost 2 bases and the J gene lost 4 bases, with 12 bases spanning the gap. The CDR3 length is 14 residues. Germline loops: CDR1 SGHNT, CDR2 YYREEE (reference sequence). The chain's CDR3 is CASSFSGPVTEAFF. The DNA of the CDR3 is TGTGCCAGCAGCTTTTCCGGGCCGGTCACTGAAGCTTTCTTT.

The gene calls are TRBV2 and TRBJ2-2, with 9 bases identical to TRBD2. V was pared by 4 bases and J by 6 bases, with 6 bases of the junction left unmatched. The germline gives CDR1 SNHLY, CDR2 FYNNEI. The CDR3 spans 15 residues. The CDR3 here is CASSVAGGLAGELFF. DNA for the CDR3: TGTGCCAGCAGTGTTGCGGGAGGGTTGGCCGGGGAGCTGTTTTTT.

In this sample, this clonotype turned up many times. CDR3 bases: TGTGCCAGCAGTGGAAACAGGGGTTTCGGCACAGATACGCAGTATTTT. It translates to CASSGNRGFGTDTQYF. This chain links TRBV25-1 with TRBJ2-3; TRBD1 aligns across 7 bases. With 4 bases clipped from V and 1 base from J, the junction kept 8 bases outside the gene matches. Germline values: CDR1 MGHDK, CDR2 SYGVNS. The CDR3 has 16 amino acids. The whole variable domain, filled in from reference TRBV25-1 and TRBJ2-3, reads EADIYQTPRYLVIGTGKKITLECSQTMGHDKMYWYQQDPGMELHLIHYSYGVNSTEKGDLSSESTVSRIRTEHFPLTLESARPSHTSQYLCASSGNRGFGTDTQYFGPGTRLTVL.

This clonotype was detected many times. The chain links TRBV7-9 to TRBJ1-5, with 8 bases matching TRBD1. Trimming cost V 5 bases and J 6 bases; bases outside gene matches: 6. The CDR3 spans 14 residues. Germline V gene lookup returns CDR1 SEHNR and CDR2 FQNEAQ (reference sequence). This CDR3 is CASSPGTGRQPQHF. DNA for the CDR3: TGTGCCAGCAGCCCAGGGACAGGCCGTCAGCCCCAGCATTTT.

In DNA form, the CDR3 reads TGTGCCAGCACCCTTCAAACGACTAGCGGGACCTACGAGCAGTACTTC. Its protein product is CASTLQTTSGTYEQYF. The chain is built from TRBV7-9 and TRBJ2-7; 11 nucleotides agree with TRBD2. This CDR3 spans 16 amino acids. Per the germline V gene, CDR1 is SEHNR and CDR2 is FQNEAQ (reference sequence). Trimming removed 7 bases from V and 2 bases from J; junction bases left unmatched: 10.

J is TRBJ2-6 and V is TRBV18, with D unclear. The CDR3 runs to 17 residues. Germline CDR1 and CDR2: KGHSH and LQKENI. V lost 4 bases and J lost 2, with 15 bases in between. CDR3 coding DNA: TGTGCCAGCTCACAATACAGAGACTCGACTGGGGCCAACGTCCTGACTTTC. Protein sequence: CASSQYRDSTGANVLTF.

The rearrangement links TRBV20-1 to TRBJ2-1; D possibly corresponds to TRBD2 (6 bases). Trimming left V 5 bases short and J 6 bases short, with 23 bases between. This CDR3 is built from 16 residues. The V gene's germline CDR1 is DFQATT and CDR2 SNEGSKA (reference sequence). The CDR3 is CSAGLRALAPFNEQFF. CDR3 sequence (DNA): TGCAGTGCTGGATTGCGTGCGCTAGCGCCCTTCAATGAGCAGTTCTTC.

This clonotype was counted a few times. The chain employs TRBV7-9 and TRBJ2-5, with D possibly being TRBD1 (6 bases). Germline CDR1 SEHNR, CDR2 FQNEAQ (reference sequence). This CDR3 comprises 16 residues. The V gene lost 0 bases and the J gene lost 5 bases, with 16 bases spanning the gap. CDR3 in amino acids: CASSLASGEGWETQYF. The CDR3 nucleotides are TGTGCCAGCAGCTTAGCCTCAGGGGAAGGCTGGGAGACCCAGTACTTC.

The chain has TRBV6-2 or TRBV6-3 and TRBJ1-2; tentatively, D is TRBD1 (5 bases). Germline CDR1 is MNHEY and CDR2 is SVGEGT. Trimming took off 7 bases at V and 3 bases at J, with 15 bases between the two ends. This CDR3 spans 14 amino acids. CDR3 sequence reads: CASTRNRDHYGYTF. CDR3 DNA: TGTGCCAGCACTCGGAATCGGGACCACTATGGCTACACCTTC.

This clonotype was seen a handful of times. The V gene is TRBV20-1, the J gene TRBJ1-4; no reliable D call. Germline lookup yields CDR1 DFQATT and CDR2 SNEGSKA (reference sequence). The CDR3 runs 13 residues. Trimming stripped 5 bases from V and 8 bases from J, with 15 bases between. CDR3 DNA: TGCAGTGCTCGGATCTCTTCGGGGGAAAAACTGTTTTTT. Protein sequence: CSARISSGEKLFF.